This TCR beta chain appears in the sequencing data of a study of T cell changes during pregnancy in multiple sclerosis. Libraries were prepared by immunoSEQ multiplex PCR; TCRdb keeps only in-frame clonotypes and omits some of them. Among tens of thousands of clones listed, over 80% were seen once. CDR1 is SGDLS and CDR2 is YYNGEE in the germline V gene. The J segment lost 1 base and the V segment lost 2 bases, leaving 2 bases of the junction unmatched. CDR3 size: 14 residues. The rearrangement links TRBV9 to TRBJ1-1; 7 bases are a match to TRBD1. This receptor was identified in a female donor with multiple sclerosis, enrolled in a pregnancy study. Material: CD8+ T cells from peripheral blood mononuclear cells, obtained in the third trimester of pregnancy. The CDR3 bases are TGTGCCAGCAGCGTCGACAGGGCGAACACTGAAGCTTTCTTT. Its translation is CASSVDRANTEAFF.